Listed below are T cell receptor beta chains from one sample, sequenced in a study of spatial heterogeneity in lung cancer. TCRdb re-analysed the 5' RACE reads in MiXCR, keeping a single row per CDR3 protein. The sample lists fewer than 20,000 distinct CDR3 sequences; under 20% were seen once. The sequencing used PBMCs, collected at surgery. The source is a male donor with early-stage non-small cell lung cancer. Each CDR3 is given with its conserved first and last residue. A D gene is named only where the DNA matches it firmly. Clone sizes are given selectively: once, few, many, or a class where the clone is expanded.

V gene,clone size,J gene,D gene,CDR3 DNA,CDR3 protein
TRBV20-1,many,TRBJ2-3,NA,TGCAGTGCCCGCTTAGGCCCCCAAACAGATACGCAGTATTTT,CSARLGPQTDTQYF
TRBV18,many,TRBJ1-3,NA,TGTGCCAGCTCACCAGAACAGGATCCTGGAAACACCATATATTTT,CASSPEQDPGNTIYF
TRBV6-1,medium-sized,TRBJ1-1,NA,TGTGCCAGTCGGGTCACCCAGAACACTGAAGCTTTCTTT,CASRVTQNTEAFF
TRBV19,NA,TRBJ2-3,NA,TGTGCCAGTAGTGTGGACGGCACAGATACGCAGTATTTT,CASSVDGTDTQYF
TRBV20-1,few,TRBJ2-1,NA,TGCAGTGCTAGATGGAATGAGCAGTTCTTC,CSARWNEQFF
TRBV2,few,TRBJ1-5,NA,TGTGCCAGCAGTCACGACAGCAATCAGCCCCAGCATTTT,CASSHDSNQPQHF
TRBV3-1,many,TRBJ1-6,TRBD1,TGTGCCAGCAGTCCAACAGGGGAGGCAAACTCACCCCTCCACTTT,CASSPTGEANSPLHF
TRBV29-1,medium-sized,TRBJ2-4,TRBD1,TGCAGTGGACAGGGGATGGACAAAAACATTCAGTACTTC,CSGQGMDKNIQYF
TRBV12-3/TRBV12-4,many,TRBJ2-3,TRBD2,TGTGCCAGCAGTCCGACTAGCGGGGGGGGAAGCACAGATACGCAGTATTTT,CASSPTSGGGSTDTQYF
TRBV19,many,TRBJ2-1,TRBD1,TGTGCCAGTAGTATAAGGGGACAGTACAATGAGCAGTTCTTC,CASSIRGQYNEQFF
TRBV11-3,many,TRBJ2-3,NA,TGTGCCAGCAGCTATACAGGGGATACGCAGTATTTT,CASSYTGDTQYF
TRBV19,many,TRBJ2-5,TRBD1,TGTGCCAGTAGTATACCCCAACAGGGGCAAGAGACCCAGTACTTC,CASSIPQQGQETQYF
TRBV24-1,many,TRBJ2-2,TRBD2,TGTGCCACCAGTGATACCCGGGGGGTTGCCGGGGAGCTGTTTTTT,CATSDTRGVAGELFF
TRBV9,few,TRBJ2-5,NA,TGTGCCAGCAGCGTAGATGAAGGGGAGGAGACCCAGTACTTC,CASSVDEGEETQYF
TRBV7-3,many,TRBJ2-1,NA,TGTGCCAGCAGCTTAAACGCCGGACCCCCGAGCTCCTACAATGAGCAGTTCTTC,CASSLNAGPPSSYNEQFF
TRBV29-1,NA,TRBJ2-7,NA,TGCAGCGTTGAAGACATAGGGCAAAACTACGAGCAGTACTTC,CSVEDIGQNYEQYF
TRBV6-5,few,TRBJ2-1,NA,TGTGCCAGCAGTTACTCGGTCACGAATGAGCAGTTCTTC,CASSYSVTNEQFF
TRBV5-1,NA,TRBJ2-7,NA,TGCGCCAGCAGTCCCGATCCTCACCCGGGGGAGTACGAGCAGTACTTC,CASSPDPHPGEYEQYF
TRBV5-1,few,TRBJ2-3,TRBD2,TGCGCCAGCACCCCCGGGAGGGATACGCAGTATTTT,CASTPGRDTQYF
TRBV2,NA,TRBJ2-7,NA,TGTGCCAGCCTCTCAGTCGAGCAGTACTTC,CASLSVEQYF
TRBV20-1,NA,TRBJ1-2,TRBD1,TGCAGTGCAGGGACAGGGAGTAGTGGCTACACCTTC,CSAGTGSSGYTF
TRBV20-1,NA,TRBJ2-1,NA,TGCAGTGCCCTAGCTCAGGGGACCACTCCATTTTACAATGAGCAGTTCTTC,CSALAQGTTPFYNEQFF
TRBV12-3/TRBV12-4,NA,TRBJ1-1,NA,TGTGCCAGTAGAGACATGAGTGAAGCTTTCTTT,CASRDMSEAFF
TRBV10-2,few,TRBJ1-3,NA,TGCGCCAGCAGTAAGACGGGTGGAAACACCATATATTTT,CASSKTGGNTIYF
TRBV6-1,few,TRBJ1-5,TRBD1,TGTGCCAGCAGGTCCTCAGGGGGCGTTCAGCCCCAGCATTTT,CASRSSGGVQPQHF
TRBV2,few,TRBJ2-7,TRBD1,TGTGCCACAGTGGGGACAGGGGGCACCGAGCAGTACTTC,CATVGTGGTEQYF
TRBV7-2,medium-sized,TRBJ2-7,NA,TGTGCCAGCAGCCTAGGACTCATTTCCTCCTACGAGCAGTACTTC,CASSLGLISSYEQYF